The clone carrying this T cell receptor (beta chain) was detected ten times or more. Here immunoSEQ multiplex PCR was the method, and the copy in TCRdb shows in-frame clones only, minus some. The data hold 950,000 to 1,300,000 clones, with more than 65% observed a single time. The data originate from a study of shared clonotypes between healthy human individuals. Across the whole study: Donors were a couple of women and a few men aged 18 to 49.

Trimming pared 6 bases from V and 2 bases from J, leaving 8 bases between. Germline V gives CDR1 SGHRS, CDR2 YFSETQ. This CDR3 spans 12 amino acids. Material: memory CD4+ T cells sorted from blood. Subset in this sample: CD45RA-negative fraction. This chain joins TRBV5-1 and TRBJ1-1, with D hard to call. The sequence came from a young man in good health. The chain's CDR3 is CASKEVNTEAFF. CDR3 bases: TGCGCCAGCAAGGAGGTTAACACTGAAGCTTTCTTT.